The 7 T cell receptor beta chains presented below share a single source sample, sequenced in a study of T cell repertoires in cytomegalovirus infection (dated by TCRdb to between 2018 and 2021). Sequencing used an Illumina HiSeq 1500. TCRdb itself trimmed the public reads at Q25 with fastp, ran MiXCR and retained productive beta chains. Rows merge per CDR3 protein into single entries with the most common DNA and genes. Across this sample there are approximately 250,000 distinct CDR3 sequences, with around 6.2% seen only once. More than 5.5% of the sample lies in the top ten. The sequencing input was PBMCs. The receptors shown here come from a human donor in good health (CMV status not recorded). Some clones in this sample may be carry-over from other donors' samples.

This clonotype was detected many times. CDR3 sequence: CASSSGLAGGHNEQFF. CDR3 nucleotide sequence: TGTGCCAGCAGTTCAGGACTAGCGGGGGGTCACAATGAGCAGTTCTTC. The rearrangement joins TRBV12-3 or TRBV12-4 to TRBJ2-1; TRBD2 agrees at 14 bases. This CDR3 has 16 residues. Trimming removed 4 bases from V and 5 bases from J; junction bases left unmatched: 4.

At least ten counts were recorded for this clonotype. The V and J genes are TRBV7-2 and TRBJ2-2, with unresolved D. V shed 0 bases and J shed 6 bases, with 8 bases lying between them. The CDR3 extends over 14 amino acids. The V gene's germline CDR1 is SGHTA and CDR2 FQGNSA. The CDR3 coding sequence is TGTGCCAGCAGCTTAGCGAGTATCGCCGGGGAGCTGTTTTTT. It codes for CASSLASIAGELFF.

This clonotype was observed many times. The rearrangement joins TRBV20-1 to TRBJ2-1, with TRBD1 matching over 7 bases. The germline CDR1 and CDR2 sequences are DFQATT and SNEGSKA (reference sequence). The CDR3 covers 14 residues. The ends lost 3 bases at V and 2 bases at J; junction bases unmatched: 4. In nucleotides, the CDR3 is TGCAGTGCTAGTGAGGGGGCTACCTACAATGAGCAGTTCTTC. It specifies CSASEGATYNEQFF.

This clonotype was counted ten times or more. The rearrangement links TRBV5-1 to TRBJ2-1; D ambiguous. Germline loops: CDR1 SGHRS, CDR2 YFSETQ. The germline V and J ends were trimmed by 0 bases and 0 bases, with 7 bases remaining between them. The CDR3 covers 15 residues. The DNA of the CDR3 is TGCGCCAGCAGCTTGGAAAGCCTCTCCTACAATGAGCAGTTCTTC. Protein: CASSLESLSYNEQFF.

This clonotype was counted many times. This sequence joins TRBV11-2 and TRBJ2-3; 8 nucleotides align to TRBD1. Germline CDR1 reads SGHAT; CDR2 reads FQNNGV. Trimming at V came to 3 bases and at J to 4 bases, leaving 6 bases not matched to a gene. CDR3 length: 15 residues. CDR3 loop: CASSFDRGVSDTQYF. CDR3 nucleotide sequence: TGTGCCAGCAGCTTCGACAGGGGAGTGTCAGATACGCAGTATTTT.

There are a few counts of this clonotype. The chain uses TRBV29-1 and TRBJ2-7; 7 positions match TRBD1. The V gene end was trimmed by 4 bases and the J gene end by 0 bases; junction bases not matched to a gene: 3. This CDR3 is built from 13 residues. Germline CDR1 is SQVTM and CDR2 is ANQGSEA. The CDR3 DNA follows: TGCAGCGTTGTATCAGGGGGCTCCTACGAGCAGTACTTC. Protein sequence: CSVVSGGSYEQYF.

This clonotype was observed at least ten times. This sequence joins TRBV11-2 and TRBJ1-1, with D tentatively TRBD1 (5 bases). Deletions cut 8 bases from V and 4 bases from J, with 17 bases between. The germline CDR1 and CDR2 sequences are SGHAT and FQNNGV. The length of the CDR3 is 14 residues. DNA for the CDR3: TGTGCCAGCCACGCGCCTAGGGGAGGCACTGAAGCTTTCTTT. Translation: CASHAPRGGTEAFF.